The clone carrying this T cell receptor beta chain was seen once. This sample is drawn from a study of shared clonotypes between healthy human individuals. With 0 bases removed from V and 4 bases from J, the gap between germline ends came to 13 bases. There are 15 residues in the CDR3. Germline lookup yields CDR1 SGHAT and CDR2 FQDESV (reference sequence). Here immunoSEQ multiplex PCR was the method, and the copy in TCRdb shows in-frame clones only, minus some. The profile shows approximately 1.9 million clones, approximately 92% of them singletons. CD45RO-negative, CCR7-positively selected cells formed the naive CD8 fraction, excluding terminally differentiated effector memory CD45RA+ cells. The donors were all Caucasian adults (living in Nashville, Tennessee).

The chain combines TRBV11-1 with TRBJ2-7; D call uncertain. This receptor was obtained from a man between 18 and 29 years old in good health. Some clones in this sample may be carry-over from other donors' samples. The sequencing input was naive CD8+ T cells from PBMCs. CDR3 loop: CASSLAFGYLYEQYF. The CDR3 DNA reads as TGTGCCAGCAGCTTAGCGTTTGGCTACCTGTACGAGCAGTACTTC.